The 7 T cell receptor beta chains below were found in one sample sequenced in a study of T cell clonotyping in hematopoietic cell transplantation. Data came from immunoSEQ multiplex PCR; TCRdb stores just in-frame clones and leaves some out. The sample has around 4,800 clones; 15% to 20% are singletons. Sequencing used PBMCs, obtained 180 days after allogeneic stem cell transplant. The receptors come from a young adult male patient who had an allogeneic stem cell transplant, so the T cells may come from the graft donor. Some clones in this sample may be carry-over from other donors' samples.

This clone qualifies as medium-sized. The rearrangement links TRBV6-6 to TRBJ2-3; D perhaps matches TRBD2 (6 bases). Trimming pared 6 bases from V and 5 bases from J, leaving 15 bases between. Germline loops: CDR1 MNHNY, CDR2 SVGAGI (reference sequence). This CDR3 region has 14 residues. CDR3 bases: TGTGCCAGCAGACTGTCTGGTAGCGGAGATACGCAGTATTTT. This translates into CASRLSGSGDTQYF.

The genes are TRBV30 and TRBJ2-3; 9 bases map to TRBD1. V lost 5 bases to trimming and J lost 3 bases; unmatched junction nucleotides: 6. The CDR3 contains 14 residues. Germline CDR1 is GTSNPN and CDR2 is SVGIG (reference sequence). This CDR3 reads CAWGGQGVTDTQYF. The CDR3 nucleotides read TGTGCCTGGGGGGGACAGGGAGTGACAGATACGCAGTATTTT.

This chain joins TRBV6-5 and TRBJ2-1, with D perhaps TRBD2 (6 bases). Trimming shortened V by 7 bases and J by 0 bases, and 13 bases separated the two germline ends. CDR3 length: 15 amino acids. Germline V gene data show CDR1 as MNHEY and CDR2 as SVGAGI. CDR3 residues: CASNGRDFSYNEQFF. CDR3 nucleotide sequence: TGTGCCAGCAACGGAAGGGACTTCTCCTACAATGAGCAGTTCTTC.

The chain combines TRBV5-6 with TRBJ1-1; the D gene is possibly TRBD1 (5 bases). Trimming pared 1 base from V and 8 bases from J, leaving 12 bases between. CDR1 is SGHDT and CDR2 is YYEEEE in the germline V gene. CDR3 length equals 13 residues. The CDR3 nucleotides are TGTGCCAGCAGCTTGATGGGGGACCTAGAAGCTTTCTTT. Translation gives CASSLMGDLEAFF. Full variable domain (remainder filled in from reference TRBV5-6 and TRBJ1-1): DAGVTQSPTHLIKTRGQQVTLRCSPKSGHDTVSWYQQALGQGPQFIFQYYEEEERQRGNFPDRFSGHQFPNYSSELNVNALLLGDSALYLCASSLMGDLEAFFGQGTRLTVV.

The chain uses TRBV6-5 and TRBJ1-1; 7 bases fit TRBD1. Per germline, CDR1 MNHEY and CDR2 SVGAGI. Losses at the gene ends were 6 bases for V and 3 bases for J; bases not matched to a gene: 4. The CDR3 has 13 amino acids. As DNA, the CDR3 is TGTGCCAGCAGACCCGACAGGGACACTGAAGCTTTCTTT. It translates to CASRPDRDTEAFF.

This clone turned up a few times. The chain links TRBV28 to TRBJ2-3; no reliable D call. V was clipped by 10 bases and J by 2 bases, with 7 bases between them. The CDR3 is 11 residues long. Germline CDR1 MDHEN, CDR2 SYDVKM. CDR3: CATAITDTQYF. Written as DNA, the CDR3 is TGTGCCACCGCAATCACAGATACGCAGTATTTT. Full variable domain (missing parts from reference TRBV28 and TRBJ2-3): DVKVTQSSRYLVKRTGEKVFLECVQDMDHENMFWYRQDPGLGLRLIYFSYDVKMKEKGDIPEGYSVSREKKERFSLILESASTNQTSMYLCATAITDTQYFGPGTRLTVL.

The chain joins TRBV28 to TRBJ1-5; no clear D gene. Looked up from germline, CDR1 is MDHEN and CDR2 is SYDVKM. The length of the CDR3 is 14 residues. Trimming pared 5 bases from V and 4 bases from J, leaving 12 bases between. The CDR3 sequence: CASSAGKSNQPQHF. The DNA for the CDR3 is TGTGCCAGCAGTGCCGGGAAGTCTAATCAGCCCCAGCATTTT.